This T cell receptor (beta chain) was identified during a study of shared clonotypes between healthy human individuals. Trimming pared 3 bases from V and 1 base from J, leaving 13 bases between. Germline lookup yields CDR1 MNHNS and CDR2 SASEGT. There are 16 residues in the CDR3. The protocol was immunoSEQ multiplex PCR, while the TCRdb copy is restricted to in-frame clones and leaves out a portion. This table holds 2 million to 2.5 million clones, 80% to 95% found once. Sequencing was performed on naive CD4+ T cells from PBMCs. Sample subset: CD45RA+ positively selected. V gene TRBV6-1 combines with J gene TRBJ2-4; tentatively, D is TRBD1 (6 bases). This TCR was sampled from a man between 18 and 29 years old in good health. Some clones in this sample may be carry-over from other donors' samples. DNA of the CDR3: TGTGCCAGCAGTGATACAGGGATTATGGCCAAAAACATTCAGTACTTC. It is translated as CASSDTGIMAKNIQYF.